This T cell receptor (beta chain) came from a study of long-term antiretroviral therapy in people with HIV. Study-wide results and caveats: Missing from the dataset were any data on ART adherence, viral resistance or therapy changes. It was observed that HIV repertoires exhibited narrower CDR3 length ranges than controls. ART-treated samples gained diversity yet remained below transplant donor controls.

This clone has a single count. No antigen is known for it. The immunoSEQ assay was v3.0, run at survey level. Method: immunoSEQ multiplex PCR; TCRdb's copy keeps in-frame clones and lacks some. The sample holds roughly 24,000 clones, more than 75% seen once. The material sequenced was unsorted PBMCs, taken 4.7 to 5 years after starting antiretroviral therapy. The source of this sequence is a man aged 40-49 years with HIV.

The CDR3 loop is CASSSAGGAYGYTF. CDR3 sequence (DNA): TGTGCCAGCAGCTCGGCGGGGGGCGCCTATGGCTACACCTTC. The chain is built from TRBV27 and TRBJ1-2; D is possibly TRBD1 (6 bases). V was pared by 6 bases and J by 4 bases, with 15 bases between. The CDR3 consists of 14 residues. Germline-derived CDR1 and CDR2 are MNHEY and SMNVEV (reference sequence).